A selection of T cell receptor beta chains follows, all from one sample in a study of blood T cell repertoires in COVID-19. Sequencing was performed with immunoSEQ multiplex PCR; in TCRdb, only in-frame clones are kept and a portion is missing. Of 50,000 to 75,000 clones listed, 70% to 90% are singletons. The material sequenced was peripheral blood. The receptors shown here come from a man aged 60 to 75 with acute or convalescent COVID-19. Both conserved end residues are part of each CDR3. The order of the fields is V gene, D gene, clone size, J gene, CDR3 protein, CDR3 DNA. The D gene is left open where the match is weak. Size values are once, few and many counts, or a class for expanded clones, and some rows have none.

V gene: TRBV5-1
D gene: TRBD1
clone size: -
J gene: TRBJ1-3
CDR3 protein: CASSSGTGGTNTIYF
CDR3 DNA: TGCGCCAGCAGCTCAGGGACAGGGGGTACAAACACCATATATTTT

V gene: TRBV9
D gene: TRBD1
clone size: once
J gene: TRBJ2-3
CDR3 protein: CASSVAGTAYTDTQYF
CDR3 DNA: TGTGCCAGCAGCGTAGCCGGGACAGCCTACACAGATACGCAGTATTTT

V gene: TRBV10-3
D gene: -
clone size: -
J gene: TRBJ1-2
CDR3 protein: CAISFQGDYGYTF
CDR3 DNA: TGTGCCATCAGTTTTCAGGGTGACTATGGCTACACCTTC

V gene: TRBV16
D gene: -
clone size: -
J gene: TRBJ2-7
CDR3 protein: CASSLIGTTYEQYF
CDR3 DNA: TGTGCCAGCAGCCTTATAGGGACAACCTACGAGCAGTACTTC

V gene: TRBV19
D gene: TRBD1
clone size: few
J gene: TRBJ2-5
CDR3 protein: CASSTRGQQPGETQYF
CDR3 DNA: TGTGCCAGTAGTACCCGGGGACAGCAGCCGGGGGAGACCCAGTACTTC

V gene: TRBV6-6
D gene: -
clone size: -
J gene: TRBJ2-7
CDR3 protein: CASSSEGGGNYEQYF
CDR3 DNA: TGTGCCAGCAGTTCCGAGGGAGGTGGGAACTACGAGCAGTACTTC

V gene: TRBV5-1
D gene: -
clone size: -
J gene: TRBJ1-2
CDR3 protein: CASTPGGANYGYTF
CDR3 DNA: TGCGCCAGCACTCCGGGAGGGGCGAACTATGGCTACACCTTC

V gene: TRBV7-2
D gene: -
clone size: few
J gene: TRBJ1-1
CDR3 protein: CASSIRQVGTEAFF
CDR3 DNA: TGTGCCAGCAGCATCCGACAGGTGGGGACTGAAGCTTTCTTT

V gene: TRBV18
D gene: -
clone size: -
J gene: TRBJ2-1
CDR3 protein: CASSTAEVEQFF
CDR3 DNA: TGTGCCAGCTCAACTGCGGAGGTTGAGCAGTTCTTC

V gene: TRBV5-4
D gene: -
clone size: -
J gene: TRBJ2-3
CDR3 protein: CASSLGPGVVSTDTQYF
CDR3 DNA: TGTGCCAGCAGCTTGGGGCCAGGGGTTGTTAGCACAGATACGCAGTATTTT